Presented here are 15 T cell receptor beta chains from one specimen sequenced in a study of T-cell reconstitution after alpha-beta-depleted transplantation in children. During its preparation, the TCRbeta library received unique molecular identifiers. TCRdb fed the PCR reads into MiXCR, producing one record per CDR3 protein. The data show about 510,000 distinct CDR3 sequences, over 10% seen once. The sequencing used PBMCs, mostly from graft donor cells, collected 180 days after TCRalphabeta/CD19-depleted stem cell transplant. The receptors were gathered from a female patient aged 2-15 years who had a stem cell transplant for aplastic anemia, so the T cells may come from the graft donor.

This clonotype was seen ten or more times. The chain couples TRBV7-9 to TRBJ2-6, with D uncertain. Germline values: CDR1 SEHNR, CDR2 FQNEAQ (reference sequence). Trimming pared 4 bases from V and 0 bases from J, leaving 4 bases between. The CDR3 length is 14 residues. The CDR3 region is CASSYSSGANVLTF. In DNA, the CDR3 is TGTGCCAGCAGCTACAGCTCTGGGGCCAACGTCCTGACTTTC.

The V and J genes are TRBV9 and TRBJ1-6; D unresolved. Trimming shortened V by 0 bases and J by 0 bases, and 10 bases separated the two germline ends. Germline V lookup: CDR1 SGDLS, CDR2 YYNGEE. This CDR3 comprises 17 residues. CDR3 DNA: TGTGCCAGCAGCGTAGAGGCCTCGAGCTCCTATAATTCACCCCTCCACTTT. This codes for CASSVEASSSYNSPLHF.

The CDR3 protein is CASSPPGGNTIYF. The DNA for the CDR3 is TGTGCCAGCAGCCCGCCCGGGGGGAACACCATATATTTT. The chain combines TRBV7-9 with TRBJ1-3, with D possibly TRBD1 on 5 matching bases. V was shortened by 5 bases and J by 7 bases, with 12 bases between the two germline ends. This CDR3 spans 13 amino acids. The V gene's germline CDR1 is SEHNR and CDR2 FQNEAQ (reference sequence).

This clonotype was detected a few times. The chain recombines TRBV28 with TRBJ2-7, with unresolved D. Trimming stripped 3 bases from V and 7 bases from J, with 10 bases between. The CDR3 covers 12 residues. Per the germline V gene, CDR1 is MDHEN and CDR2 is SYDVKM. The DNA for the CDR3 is TGTGCCAGCAGTTTGTATTTTGGGGAGCAGTACTTC. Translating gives CASSLYFGEQYF.

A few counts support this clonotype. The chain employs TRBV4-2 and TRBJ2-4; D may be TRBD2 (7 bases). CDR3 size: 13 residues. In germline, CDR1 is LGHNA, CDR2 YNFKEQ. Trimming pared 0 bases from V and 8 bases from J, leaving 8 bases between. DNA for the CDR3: TGTGCCAGCAGCCAAGAAGGGGGGGACATTCAGTACTTC. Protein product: CASSQEGGDIQYF.

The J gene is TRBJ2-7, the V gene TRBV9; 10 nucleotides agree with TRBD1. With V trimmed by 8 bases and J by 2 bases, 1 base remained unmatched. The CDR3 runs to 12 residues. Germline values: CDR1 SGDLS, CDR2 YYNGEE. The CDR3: CASGTGAYEQYF. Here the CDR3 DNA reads TGTGCCAGTGGGACAGGGGCCTACGAGCAGTACTTC.

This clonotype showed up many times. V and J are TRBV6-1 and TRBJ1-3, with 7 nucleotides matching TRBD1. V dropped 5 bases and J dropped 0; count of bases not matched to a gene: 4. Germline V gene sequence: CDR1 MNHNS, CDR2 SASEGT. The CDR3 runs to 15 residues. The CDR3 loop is CASSPRGGSGNTIYF. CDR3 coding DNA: TGTGCCAGCAGTCCCAGGGGGGGCTCTGGAAACACCATATATTTT.

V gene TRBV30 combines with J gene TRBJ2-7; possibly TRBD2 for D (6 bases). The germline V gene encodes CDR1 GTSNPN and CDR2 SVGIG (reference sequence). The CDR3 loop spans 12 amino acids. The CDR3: CAGGQITYEQYF. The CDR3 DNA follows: TGTGCGGGGGGTCAGATCACCTACGAGCAGTACTTC.

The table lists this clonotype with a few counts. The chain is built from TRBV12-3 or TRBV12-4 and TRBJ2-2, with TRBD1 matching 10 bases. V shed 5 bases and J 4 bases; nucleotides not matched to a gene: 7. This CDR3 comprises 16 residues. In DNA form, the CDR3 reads TGTGCCAGCAGTCCCGACAGGGGGCCGGGCACCGGGGAGCTGTTTTTT. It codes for CASSPDRGPGTGELFF.

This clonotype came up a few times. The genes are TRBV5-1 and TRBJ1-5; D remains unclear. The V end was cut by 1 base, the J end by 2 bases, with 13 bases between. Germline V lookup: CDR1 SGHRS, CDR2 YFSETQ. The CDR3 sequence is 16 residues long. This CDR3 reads CASSLWAQGGNQPQHF. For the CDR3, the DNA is TGCGCCAGCAGCTTGTGGGCCCAAGGAGGCAATCAGCCCCAGCATTTT.

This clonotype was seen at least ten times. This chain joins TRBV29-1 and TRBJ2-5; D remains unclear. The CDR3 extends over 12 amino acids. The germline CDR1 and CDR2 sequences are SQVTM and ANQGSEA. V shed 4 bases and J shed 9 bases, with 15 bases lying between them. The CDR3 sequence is CSVVSSGEAQYF. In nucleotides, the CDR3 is TGCAGCGTTGTGAGCTCAGGCGAGGCCCAGTACTTC.

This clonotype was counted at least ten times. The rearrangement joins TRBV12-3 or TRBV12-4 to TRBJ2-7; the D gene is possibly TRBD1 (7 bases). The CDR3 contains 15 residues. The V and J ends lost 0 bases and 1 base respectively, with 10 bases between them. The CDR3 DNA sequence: TGTGCCAGCAGTTTAGCGCGGGACAGTTCCTACGAGCAGTACTTC. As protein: CASSLARDSSYEQYF.

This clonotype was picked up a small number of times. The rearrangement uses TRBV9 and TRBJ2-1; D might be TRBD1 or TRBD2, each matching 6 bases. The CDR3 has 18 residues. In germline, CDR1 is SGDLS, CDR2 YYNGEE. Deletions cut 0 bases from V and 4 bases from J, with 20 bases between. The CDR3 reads CASSVVRELSRGYNEQFF. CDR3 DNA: TGTGCCAGCAGCGTAGTTCGGGAGTTGAGCAGGGGTTACAATGAGCAGTTCTTC.

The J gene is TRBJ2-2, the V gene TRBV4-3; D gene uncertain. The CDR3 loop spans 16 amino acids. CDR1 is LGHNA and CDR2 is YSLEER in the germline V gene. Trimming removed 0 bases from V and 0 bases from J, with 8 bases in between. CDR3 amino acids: CASSQDPGTNTGELFF. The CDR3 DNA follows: TGCGCCAGCAGCCAAGATCCTGGAACGAACACCGGGGAGCTGTTTTTT.

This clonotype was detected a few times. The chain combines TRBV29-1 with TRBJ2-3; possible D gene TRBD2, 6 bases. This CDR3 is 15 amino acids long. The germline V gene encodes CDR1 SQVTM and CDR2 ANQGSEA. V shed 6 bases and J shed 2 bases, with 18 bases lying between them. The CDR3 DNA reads TGCAGCGTCCTCATCCTAGGGACTTACACAGATACGCAGTATTTT. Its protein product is CSVLILGTYTDTQYF.